The rows below give T cell receptor beta chains drawn from one sample of a study of beta chain features in type 1 diabetes. Here immunoSEQ multiplex PCR was the method, and the copy in TCRdb shows in-frame clones only, minus some. The profile shows hundreds of thousands of clones, about 14% of them singletons. Input material: naive CD4+ T cells from blood. These receptors were collected from a woman in her 40s in good health. The CDR3 runs from the conserved cysteine through the conserved F or W. Each record gives: clone size, J gene, V gene, CDR3 protein. Clone size, where shown, is once, few, many, or a class for clones that have expanded.

clone size: few; J gene: TRBJ2-5; V gene: TRBV19; CDR3 protein: CASSITGVLRGTQYF
clone size: many; J gene: TRBJ2-2; V gene: TRBV4-3; CDR3 protein: CASSRGTGTGGASGELFF
clone size: -; J gene: TRBJ2-7; V gene: TRBV5-4; CDR3 protein: CASSLAGGPGFEQYF
clone size: -; J gene: TRBJ1-1; V gene: TRBV10-2; CDR3 protein: CASRRQENTEAFF
clone size: few; J gene: TRBJ1-1; V gene: TRBV13; CDR3 protein: CASSSTEVNTEAFF
clone size: -; J gene: TRBJ1-5; V gene: TRBV6-4; CDR3 protein: CASTDRDTRRNQPQHF
clone size: few; J gene: TRBJ2-7; V gene: TRBV28; CDR3 protein: CASTKPDGRGEQYF
clone size: few; J gene: TRBJ2-2; V gene: TRBV13; CDR3 protein: CASSRGQTTGELFF
clone size: -; J gene: TRBJ2-7; V gene: TRBV5-1; CDR3 protein: CASSLGQLYEQYF
clone size: many; J gene: TRBJ2-2; V gene: TRBV9; CDR3 protein: CASSPLGGYTGELFF
clone size: -; J gene: TRBJ1-1; V gene: TRBV29-1; CDR3 protein: CSVGATGTGGTEAFF
clone size: few; J gene: TRBJ1-4; V gene: TRBV13; CDR3 protein: CASSPDRFNEKLFF
clone size: few; J gene: TRBJ2-2; V gene: TRBV7-2; CDR3 protein: CASSSGLVSTGELFF
clone size: few; J gene: TRBJ1-3; V gene: TRBV2; CDR3 protein: CASPSGQGSGNTIYF
clone size: few; J gene: TRBJ2-7; V gene: TRBV19; CDR3 protein: CASSASPGTGGSYEQYF
clone size: -; J gene: TRBJ2-3; V gene: TRBV29-1; CDR3 protein: CSAERSFGTDTQYF
clone size: -; J gene: TRBJ2-1; V gene: TRBV5-4; CDR3 protein: CASSLGQGDEQFF
clone size: few; J gene: TRBJ2-7; V gene: TRBV29-1; CDR3 protein: CSVVQGARPYEQYF
clone size: -; J gene: TRBJ1-3; V gene: TRBV11-2; CDR3 protein: CASSFSSGIVANTIYF
clone size: -; J gene: TRBJ1-6; V gene: TRBV6-5; CDR3 protein: CASSYEWGVNSPLHF
clone size: few; J gene: TRBJ2-3; V gene: TRBV9; CDR3 protein: CASSVGGETTDTQYF
clone size: -; J gene: TRBJ1-2; V gene: TRBV11-2; CDR3 protein: CASSLGQGYGYTF
clone size: few; J gene: TRBJ1-6; V gene: TRBV11-2; CDR3 protein: CASSSQTRDNSPLHF
clone size: few; J gene: TRBJ2-7; V gene: TRBV5-4; CDR3 protein: CASSLGHTYSYEQYF
clone size: few; J gene: TRBJ2-3; V gene: TRBV7-6; CDR3 protein: CASSLRNRAPDTQYF
clone size: few; J gene: TRBJ2-1; V gene: TRBV18; CDR3 protein: CASSPVRDRVYNEQFF
clone size: few; J gene: TRBJ1-1; V gene: TRBV19; CDR3 protein: CASSILARGRTEAFF
clone size: -; J gene: TRBJ1-4; V gene: TRBV4-3; CDR3 protein: CASSQDRGSTTNEKLFF